One and the same sample provided the 23 T cell receptor beta chains below, sequenced in a study of CD8+ T cells in alopecia areata. Using CD4, CD8alpha, NKG2D, NKG2ACE and other markers, pooled cutaneous lymph node cells were sorted. TCR sequencing used cDNA made by reverse transcription of extracted RNA. The method was immunoSEQ multiplex PCR; TCRdb's version includes in-frame clones alone and lacks a portion of them. The repertoire consists of under 350,000 clones, none detected only once. The sample consisted of CD4+ T cells sorted from a lymph node. The receptors originated from a C3H/HeJ mouse with alopecia areata. MHC haplotype: H2-k.

This clone was seen a handful of times. Gene names are the mouse ones. The CDR3 end lies 4 residues beyond the end of the read and is filled in from the germline J gene. The genes are TRBV29 and TRBJ2-1, with 12 bases aligning to TRBD1. This CDR3 is 13 amino acids long. Per the germline V gene, CDR1 is MSHET and CDR2 is SYDVDS. Trimming at V came to 9 bases and at J to 6 bases, leaving 3 bases not matched to a gene. CDR3 sequence: CARRDRGRAEQFF. The sequenced CDR3 bases are TGTGCTAGGAGGGACAGGGGGCGTGCT.

About this clone: Mouse gene names and germline throughout. The read terminates 4 residues before the CDR3 end, so the remaining end is supplied by the germline J gene. The chain carries TRBV4 and TRBJ1-2; D might be TRBD1 (5 bases). CDR3 size: 14 residues. Germline CDR1 LGHDT, CDR2 YNNKQL (reference sequence). Deletions cut 5 bases from V and 1 base from J, with 11 bases between. The CDR3 bases that were read are TGTGCCAGCAGCATTCAGGGAAGAAACTCC. It codes for CASSIQGRNS. The whole CDR3 protein reads CASSIQGRNSDYTF.

This clone was found a few times. Gene and germline names: mouse. The read ends 4 residues early relative to the CDR3; the germline J gene fills the gap. The genes are TRBV19 and TRBJ2-2, with 10 bases lining up with TRBD2. This CDR3 contains 18 residues. The J segment lost 5 bases and the V segment lost 4 bases, leaving 14 bases of the junction unmatched. Germline CDR1 FNHDT, CDR2 SITEND (reference sequence). This CDR3 reads CASSPSGGARRETGQLYF. The part of the CDR3 DNA that was read is TGTGCCAGCAGTCCCTCTGGGGGGGCGCGCAGGGAAACCGGG.

This clone has at least ten counts. The gene names given are mouse names. The CDR3 end is not reached by the read, which stops 4 residues before it; the germline J gene fills it in. The V and J genes are TRBV29 and TRBJ1-2; no firm D call. This CDR3 has 13 residues. Trimming cost V 2 bases and J 1 base, with 5 bases left between them. CDR1 MSHET and CDR2 SYDVDS come from the germline V gene. The covered CDR3 bases are TGTGCTAGCAGTTTAGAGGGAAACTCC. Its translation is CASSLEGNS. The full CDR3 reads CASSLEGNSDYTF. The complete variable domain, with remaining parts taken from reference TRBV29 and TRBJ1-2, reads DMKVTQMPRYLIKRMGENVLLECGQDMSHETMYWYRQDPGLGLQLIYISYDVDSNSEGDIPKGYRVSRKKREHFSLILDSAKTNQTSVYFCASSLEGNSDYTFGSGTRLLVI.

In its sample, this clone was seen a few times. Mouse gene names and germline throughout. The read ends 4 residues early relative to the CDR3; the germline J gene fills the gap. In the same sample, other DNA sequences code for this CDR3. J is TRBJ2-2 and V is TRBV19, with TRBD2 matching 9 bases. CDR1 and CDR2 (germline): FNHDT, SITEND (reference sequence). Trimming removed 5 bases from V and 0 bases from J; junction bases left unmatched: 2. This CDR3 spans 15 amino acids. Here the CDR3 reads CASRTGGSNTGQLYF. The CDR3 DNA, read in part, is TGTGCCAGCAGAACTGGGGGGTCAAACACCGGG.

This clone was recorded a few times. Mouse germline and gene names are used. The read ends 4 residues early relative to the CDR3; the germline J gene fills the gap. The V call is TRBV31, the J call TRBJ2-7; perhaps TRBD1 as D (6 bases). This CDR3 region has 13 residues. CDR1 and CDR2 from the germline V gene are GKSSPN and SITVG. The chain's CDR3 is CAWSPGTTYEQYF. CDR3 DNA (partial): TGTGCCTGGAGTCCAGGGACAACATAT. Filled out from reference TRBV31 and TRBJ2-7, the complete variable domain reads AQTIHQWPVAEIKAVGSPLSLGCTIKGKSSPNLYWYWQATGGTLQQLFYSITVGQVESVVQLNLSASRPKDDQFILSTEKLLLSHSGFYLCAWSPGTTYEQYFGPGTRLTVL.

Concerning this clone: The genes are named according to mouse. The sequence runs out 4 residues before the end of the CDR3; the remainder is reconstructed from the germline J gene. The J gene is TRBJ2-1, the V gene TRBV17, with 7 nucleotides matching TRBD2. In germline, CDR1 is MNHDT, CDR2 YYDKIL. The CDR3 runs to 15 residues. V was clipped by 3 bases and J by 0 bases; unmatched bases: 2. Incomplete CDR3 DNA: TGTGCTAGCAGTAGGGGGGGGTATAACTATGCT. It yields the protein CASSRGGYNYA. The CDR3, in full, reads CASSRGGYNYAEQFF.

To note about this clone: Germline and genes: mouse. Sequencing ends 4 residues short of the CDR3 end; the germline J gene provides the rest. The same CDR3 arises from other DNA sequences in this sample as well. V usage is TRBV1 and J usage is TRBJ1-2, with 8 bases matching TRBD1. This CDR3 contains 15 residues. Trimming took 0 bases from V and 1 from J; bases not matched to a gene: 1. Germline loops: CDR1 NSQYPW, CDR2 LRSPGD (reference sequence). The CDR3 spells CTCSADGTGNSDYTF. The DNA read from the CDR3 is TGCACCTGCAGTGCAGATGGGACAGGAAACTCC. The complete variable domain, with remaining parts taken from reference TRBV1 and TRBJ1-2, reads VTLLEQNPRWRLVPRGQAVNLRCILKNSQYPWMSWYQQDLQKQLQWLFTLRSPGDKEVKSLPGADYLATRVTDTELRLQVANMSQGRTLYCTCSADGTGNSDYTFGSGTRLLVI.

In its sample, this clone was seen a few times. Each gene name is a mouse one. Read data end 4 residues before the CDR3 end; the end is taken from the germline J gene. This rearrangement joins TRBV19 to TRBJ1-1, with a possible D match to TRBD1 (6 bases). V was clipped by 4 bases and J by 4 bases, with 11 bases between them. Per the germline V gene, CDR1 is FNHDT and CDR2 is SITEND (reference sequence). CDR3 length equals 13 residues. The CDR3 protein is CASSVTGFTEVFF. CDR3 DNA, as far as it was read: TGTGCCAGCAGTGTTACAGGGTTCACA.

Concerning this clone itself: Any gene name here is a mouse gene name. The CDR3 end falls 4 residues outside the read, so it is completed with the germline J gene. Other DNA sequences in this sample translate to the same CDR3. The chain employs TRBV19 and TRBJ2-7, with 9 nucleotides matching TRBD2. Germline V gene sequence: CDR1 FNHDT, CDR2 SITEND (reference sequence). This CDR3 has 13 residues. Losses at the gene ends were 4 bases for V and 2 bases for J; bases not matched to a gene: 1. The CDR3 bases that were read are TGTGCCAGCAGTTTGGGGGGGCCCTAT. It yields the protein CASSLGGPY. The entire CDR3 protein is CASSLGGPYEQYF.

Points on this clone: Germline and genes here are mouse. The CDR3 is cut off 4 residues early in the read; its end comes from the germline J gene. This same CDR3 is encoded by further DNA sequences in the sample. J is TRBJ1-2 and V is TRBV13-2, with TRBD1 as a possible D gene (6 bases). CDR1 is NNHNN and CDR2 is SYGAGS in the germline V gene (reference sequence). The CDR3 consists of 12 residues. Trimming left V 5 bases short and J 2 bases short, with 7 bases between. CDR3 DNA, as far as it was read: TGTGCCAGCGGCCAGGGGAACTCC. Protein product: CASGQGNS. The whole CDR3 sequence is CASGQGNSDYTF.

Notes on this clone: Genes and germline come from the mouse. The CDR3 goes on 4 residues after the read ends, and that part is filled in from the germline J gene. The V call is TRBV13-1, the J call TRBJ2-2; 8 nucleotides agree with TRBD2. V was pared by 5 bases and J by 1 base, with 1 base of the junction left unmatched. The CDR3 loop spans 14 amino acids. CDR1 is NSHNY and CDR2 is SYGAGN in the germline V gene. The CDR3 DNA, read in part, is TGTGCCAGCAGCTGGGGGGAAAACACCGGG. This encodes CASSWGENTG. The full-length CDR3 reads as CASSWGENTGQLYF.

The table lists this clone with a few counts. Gene names and germline match the mouse. The read is 3 residues too short to cover the CDR3 end, so that end is filled in from the germline J gene. V gene TRBV19 combines with J gene TRBJ1-6; TRBD1 might be the D (6 bases). TRBJ1-6 has ORF status, its function being uncertain. V was cut by 2 bases and J by 0 bases, with 9 bases left in between. This CDR3 spans 16 amino acids. Germline V gene sequence: CDR1 FNHDT, CDR2 SITEND (reference sequence). CDR3 bases read: TGTGCCAGCAGTATCGGGGGGCTTTCCTATAATTCGCCC. It codes for CASSIGGLSYNSP. The CDR3 reads in full as CASSIGGLSYNSPLYF.

This clone has only a few counts. Gene names denote mouse genes. The read is 4 residues too short to cover the CDR3 end, so that end is filled in from the germline J gene. Distinct nucleotide sequences in the sample also encode this CDR3. The chain combines TRBV13-1 with TRBJ2-2; perhaps TRBD1 as D (7 bases). The CDR3 is made up of 15 amino acids. CDR1 is NSHNY, CDR2 SYGAGN, per germline. Trimming pared 3 bases from V and 0 bases from J, leaving 9 bases between. The chain's CDR3 is CASSARGANTGQLYF. Partial CDR3 DNA: TGTGCCAGCAGTGCCAGGGGGGCAAACACCGGG.

This clone was counted between two and nine times. Germline and genes: mouse. The read ends 4 residues early relative to the CDR3; the germline J gene fills the gap. The V gene is TRBV17, the J gene TRBJ1-1; 7 positions agree with TRBD1. Germline V gene lookup returns CDR1 MNHDT and CDR2 YYDKIL. V was pared by 5 bases and J by 4 bases, with 4 bases of the junction left unmatched. This CDR3 spans 13 amino acids. This CDR3 is CASSDRAGTEVFF. CDR3 DNA, as far as it was read: TGTGCTAGCAGTGACAGGGCGGGCACA.

About this clone: These gene names are mouse names. With the read ending 4 residues before the CDR3 end, the germline J gene is used to fill in that end. J is TRBJ2-1 and V is TRBV13-2; D might be TRBD2 (7 bases). CDR1 NNHNN and CDR2 SYGAGS come from the germline V gene (reference sequence). CDR3 size: 18 residues. Trimming took off 0 bases at V and 2 bases at J, with 18 bases between the two ends. The CDR3 DNA, read in part, is TGTGCCAGCGGTGATGCAAGTGGTGGGGGGCCTGACTATGCT. Translated: CASGDASGGGPDYA. The whole CDR3 protein is CASGDASGGGPDYAEQFF.

In this sample, this clone turned up a few times. Genes and germline are mouse. The DNA ends 4 residues before the CDR3 does, and the rest of the CDR3 is filled in from the germline J gene. This rearrangement joins TRBV19 to TRBJ2-3; a possible D gene is TRBD2 (6 bases). This CDR3 comprises 14 residues. Germline values: CDR1 FNHDT, CDR2 SITEND (reference sequence). V lost 5 bases to trimming and J lost 2 bases, with 12 bases between them. The sequenced part of the CDR3 DNA is TGTGCCAGCAGCCCTAACTGGGTTGCAGAA. Translation: CASSPNWVAE. The CDR3 in its entirety is CASSPNWVAETLYF.

Turning to this clone: Gene names follow the mouse nomenclature. Read data end 4 residues before the CDR3 end; the end is taken from the germline J gene. The sample carries other DNA sequences with the same CDR3. The V and J genes are TRBV17 and TRBJ2-1; 8 bases align to TRBD1. The germline V gene encodes CDR1 MNHDT and CDR2 YYDKIL. This CDR3 has 13 residues. The part of the CDR3 DNA that was read is TGTGCTAGCAGTACAGGGGGCTTGGCT. It yields the protein CASSTGGLA. The entire CDR3 protein reads CASSTGGLAEQFF.

As regards this clone: These gene names are mouse names. The read ends 4 residues shy of where the CDR3 ends; the end is completed using the germline J gene. The chain recombines TRBV19 with TRBJ2-1; D is perhaps TRBD1 (5 bases). The CDR3 contains 13 residues. Per germline, CDR1 FNHDT and CDR2 SITEND (reference sequence). V was clipped by 4 bases and J by 3 bases, with 8 bases between them. CDR3 sequence: CASSGQIYAEQFF. The CDR3 DNA, read in part, is TGTGCCAGCAGTGGACAAATCTATGCT.

As to this clone: Genes and germline are mouse. The read ends 4 residues shy of where the CDR3 ends; the end is completed using the germline J gene. The sample has other DNA sequences that encode this CDR3 too. This chain connects TRBV5 to TRBJ2-5; D is undetermined. The length of the CDR3 is 13 residues. Germline V CDR1 and CDR2: LGHNA, YNLKQL (reference sequence). CDR3: CASSQDRGDTQYF. Partial CDR3 DNA: TGTGCCAGCAGCCAAGACAGAGGGGAC.

As concerns this clone: These gene names are mouse names. The read falls 4 residues short of the CDR3 end, and the missing part is taken from the germline J gene. Other nucleotide sequences in the sample specify the same CDR3. V is TRBV31 and J is TRBJ1-2; D ambiguous. This CDR3 comprises 12 residues. The V end was cut by 0 bases, the J end by 2 bases, with 4 bases between. CDR1 is GKSSPN and CDR2 is SITVG in the germline V gene. Partial CDR3 DNA: TGTGCCTGGAGTCTACAGAACTCC. Encoded protein: CAWSLQNS. The full CDR3 protein is CAWSLQNSDYTF.

This clone was observed many times. Any gene name here is a mouse gene name. The read ends 4 residues early relative to the CDR3; the germline J gene fills the gap. The chain recombines TRBV12-1 with TRBJ1-2; tentatively, D is TRBD1 (5 bases). This CDR3 region has 14 residues. The germline V gene encodes CDR1 SGHSN and CDR2 HYEKVE. Trimming shortened V by 3 bases and J by 3 bases, and 13 bases separated the two germline ends. CDR3 bases read: TGTGCCAGCTCTGTGGGGGTGAGGGACTCC. Encoded protein: CASSVGVRDS. The entire CDR3 protein is CASSVGVRDSDYTF.

In regard to this clone: Gene names are the mouse ones. The missing CDR3 end, 4 residues past where the read stops, is filled in from the germline J gene. The J gene is TRBJ1-1, the V gene TRBV31; 10 nucleotides align to TRBD1. The V and J ends lost 0 bases and 0 bases, in that order; junction bases with no gene match: 1. The CDR3 is made up of 15 amino acids. Germline V gene lookup returns CDR1 GKSSPN and CDR2 SITVG. CDR3 DNA (partial): TGTGCCTGGAGTCTCGGGACAGGGGCAAACACA. This codes for CAWSLGTGANT. The whole CDR3 sequence reads CAWSLGTGANTEVFF. Filled out from reference TRBV31 and TRBJ1-1, the complete variable domain reads AQTIHQWPVAEIKAVGSPLSLGCTIKGKSSPNLYWYWQATGGTLQQLFYSITVGQVESVVQLNLSASRPKDDQFILSTEKLLLSHSGFYLCAWSLGTGANTEVFFGKGTRLTVV.